These 6 T cell receptor beta chains came from one sample sequenced in a study of cytomegalovirus exposure and HLA in healthy donors. Primers included in the PCR were 60 Vbeta and 13 Jbeta primers. Profiling relied on immunoSEQ multiplex PCR, and the TCRdb table lists in-frame clones only, not all of them. The data hold about 200,000 clones, with around 79% observed a single time. Specimen: PBMCs. These receptors originate from a girl between 5 and 17 years old in good health and CMV-seropositive.

This chain connects TRBV2 to TRBJ1-1; no clear D. CDR1 is SNHLY, CDR2 FYNNEI, per germline. Trimming left V 3 bases short and J 8 bases short, with 19 bases between. The CDR3 contains 15 residues. The CDR3 bases are TGTGCCAGCAGTGACGGGATCGCTGTAAGGACCGAAGCTTTCTTT. Translation: CASSDGIAVRTEAFF.

The genes are TRBV4-1 and TRBJ1-2; 7 nucleotides align to TRBD1. The CDR3 has 13 residues. In germline, CDR1 is MGHRA, CDR2 YSYEKL. V trimming: 2 bases; J trimming: 5 bases; junction bases outside the gene matches: 2. The CDR3 DNA sequence: TGCGCCAGCAGCCAAACACAGGGGTATGGCTACACCTTC. Residues: CASSQTQGYGYTF.

In its sample, this clone was seen a few times. This chain joins TRBV7-2 and TRBJ1-3; 7 bases are a match to TRBD1. The CDR3 spans 15 residues. Per germline, CDR1 SGHTA and CDR2 FQGNSA. The ends lost 5 bases at V and 0 bases at J; junction bases unmatched: 4. The CDR3 coding sequence is TGTGCCAGCAGCCCCTGGGACAGCTCTGGAAACACCATATATTTT. Amino acid sequence: CASSPWDSSGNTIYF.

This clone appeared a single time. The chain employs TRBV30 and TRBJ1-2; D call uncertain. The CDR3 runs 12 residues. The V end lost 3 bases, the J end lost 4 bases, and 9 bases lay between the germline ends. Germline V CDR1 and CDR2: GTSNPN, SVGIG (reference sequence). The CDR3 sequence: CAWRAGSYGYTF. CDR3 coding DNA: TGTGCCTGGAGGGCGGGAAGCTATGGCTACACCTTC.

The chain joins TRBV4-3 to TRBJ2-1, with D perhaps matching TRBD1 (6 bases). Between the trimmed V and J ends, which lost 2 bases and 8 bases, there was a span of 10 bases. Germline V gene data show CDR1 as LGHNA and CDR2 as YSLEER. CDR3 size: 13 residues. CDR3: CASSQTGFHEQFF. Written as DNA, the CDR3 is TGCGCCAGCAGCCAAACAGGGTTTCATGAGCAGTTCTTC.

The CDR3 reads CASTRLRRVQGDEQYF. As DNA, the CDR3 is TGTGCCAGCACCCGCCTCCGCCGCGTCCAGGGGGACGAGCAGTACTTC. The V gene is TRBV5-8, the J gene TRBJ2-7; the match to TRBD1 covers 7 bases. Germline values: CDR1 SGHTS, CDR2 YDEGEE. The length of the CDR3 is 16 residues. The V gene end was trimmed by 6 bases and the J gene end by 5 bases; junction bases not matched to a gene: 17. The full variable domain, with the rest looked up from reference TRBV5-8 and TRBJ2-7, is EAGVTQSPTHLIKTRGQQATLRCSPISGHTSVYWYQQALGLGLQFLLWYDEGEERNRGNFPPRFSGRQFPNYSSELNVNALELEDSALYLCASTRLRRVQGDEQYFGPGTRLTVT.